This entry features one TCR beta chain sequence. This record comes from a study of blood T cell repertoires in COVID-19. Authors' data handling: Estimation of nucleated cell counts relied on the amplification of reference gene primers. Measured with immunoSEQ multiplex PCR; TCRdb has only the in-frame clones, and not every one. V and J calls and clone size come straight from that table; D and trimming were deduced from the DNA. Of 40,000 or so clones listed, 80% to 90% are singletons. The clonotype originates from a human donor in a cohort sampled during active COVID-19. Sequencing was carried out using peripheral blood.

This chain's CDR3 is CASSSGTGGRETQYF. CDR3 DNA sequence: TGTGCCAGCAGCTCCGGGACAGGGGGCAGGGAGACCCAGTACTTC. V gene TRBV11-2 combines with J gene TRBJ2-5, with 12 bases identical to TRBD1. Germline values: CDR1 SGHAT, CDR2 FQNNGV. V lost 4 bases and J lost 5; bases outside the gene matches: 5. The CDR3 has 15 amino acids.